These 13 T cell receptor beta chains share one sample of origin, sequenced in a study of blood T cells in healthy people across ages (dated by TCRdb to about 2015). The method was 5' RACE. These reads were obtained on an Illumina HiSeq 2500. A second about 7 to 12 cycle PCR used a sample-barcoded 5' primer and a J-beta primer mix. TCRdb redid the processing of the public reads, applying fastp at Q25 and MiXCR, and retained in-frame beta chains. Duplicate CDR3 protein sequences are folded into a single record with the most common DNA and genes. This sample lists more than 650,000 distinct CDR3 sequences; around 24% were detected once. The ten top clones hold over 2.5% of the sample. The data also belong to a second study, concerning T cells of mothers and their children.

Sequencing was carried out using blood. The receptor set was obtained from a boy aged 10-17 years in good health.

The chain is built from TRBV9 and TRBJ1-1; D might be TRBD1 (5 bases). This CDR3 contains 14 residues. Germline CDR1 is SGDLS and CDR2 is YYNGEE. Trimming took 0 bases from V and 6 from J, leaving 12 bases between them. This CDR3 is CASSVAGNSAEAFF. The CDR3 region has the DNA TGTGCCAGCAGCGTAGCAGGGAATTCGGCTGAAGCTTTCTTT.

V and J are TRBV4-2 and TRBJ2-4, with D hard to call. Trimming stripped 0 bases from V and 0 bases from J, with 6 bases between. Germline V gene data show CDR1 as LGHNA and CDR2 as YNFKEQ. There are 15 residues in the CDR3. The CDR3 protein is CASSQEPSAKNIQYF. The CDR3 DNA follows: TGTGCCAGCAGCCAAGAACCATCAGCCAAAAACATTCAGTACTTC.

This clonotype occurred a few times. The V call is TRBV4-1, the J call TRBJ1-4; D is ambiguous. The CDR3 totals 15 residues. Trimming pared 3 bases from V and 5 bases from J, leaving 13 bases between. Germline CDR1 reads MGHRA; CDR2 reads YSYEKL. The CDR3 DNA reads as TGCGCCAGCAGCCAGCAATTCTTACCAAATGAAAAACTGTTTTTT. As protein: CASSQQFLPNEKLFF.

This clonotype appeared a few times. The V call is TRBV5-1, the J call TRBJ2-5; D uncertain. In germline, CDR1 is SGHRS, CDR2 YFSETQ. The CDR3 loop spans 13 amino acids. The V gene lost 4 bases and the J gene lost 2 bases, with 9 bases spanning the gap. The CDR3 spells CASSMDPQETQYF. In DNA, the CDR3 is TGCGCCAGCAGCATGGACCCGCAAGAGACCCAGTACTTC. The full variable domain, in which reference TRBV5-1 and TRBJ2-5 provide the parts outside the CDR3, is KAGVTQTPRYLIKTRGQQVTLSCSPISGHRSVSWYQQTPGQGLQFLFEYFSETQRNKGNFPGRFSGRQFSNSRSEMNVSTLELGDSALYLCASSMDPQETQYFGPGTRLLVL.

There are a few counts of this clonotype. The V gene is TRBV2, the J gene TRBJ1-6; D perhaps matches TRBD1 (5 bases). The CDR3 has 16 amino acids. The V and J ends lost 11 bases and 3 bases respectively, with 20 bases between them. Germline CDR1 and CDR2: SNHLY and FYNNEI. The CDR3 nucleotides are TGTGCCGGAACCCTACAGGCCCAGGGCTATAATTCACCCCTCCACTTT. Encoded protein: CAGTLQAQGYNSPLHF.

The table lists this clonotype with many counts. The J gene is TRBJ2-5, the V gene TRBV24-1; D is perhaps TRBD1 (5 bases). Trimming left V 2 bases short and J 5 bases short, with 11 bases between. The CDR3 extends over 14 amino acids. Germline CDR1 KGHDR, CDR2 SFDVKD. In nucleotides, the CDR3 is TGTGCCACCAGTGATTCGGGCAGGGCGGAGACCCAGTACTTC. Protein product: CATSDSGRAETQYF.

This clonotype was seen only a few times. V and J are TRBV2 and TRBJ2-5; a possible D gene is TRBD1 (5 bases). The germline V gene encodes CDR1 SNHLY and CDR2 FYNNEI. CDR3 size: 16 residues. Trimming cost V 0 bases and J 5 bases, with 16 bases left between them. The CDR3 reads CASSEAGLAAGETQYF. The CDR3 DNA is TGTGCCAGCAGTGAAGCGGGGCTGGCGGCTGGGGAGACCCAGTACTTC.

DNA for the CDR3: TGTGCCAGCAGCGAGACAGGGGGCGCGGCAGATACGCAGTATTTT. This translates into CASSETGGAADTQYF. The chain employs TRBV5-5 and TRBJ2-3; 10 bases fit TRBD1. The CDR3 is made up of 15 amino acids. Germline V gene sequence: CDR1 SGHKS, CDR2 YYEKEE (reference sequence). V lost 4 bases to trimming and J lost 4 bases; unmatched junction nucleotides: 6.

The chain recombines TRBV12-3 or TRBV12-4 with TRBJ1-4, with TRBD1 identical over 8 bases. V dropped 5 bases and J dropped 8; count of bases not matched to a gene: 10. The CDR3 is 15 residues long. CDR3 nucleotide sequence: TGTGCCAGCAGTCCCCGACAGGGGCCGGGGGAAAAACTGTTTTTT. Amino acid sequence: CASSPRQGPGEKLFF.

DNA for the CDR3: TGCGCCAGCAGTGGCGGGACACCGAGCTTCGATACGCAGTATTTT. Protein: CASSGGTPSFDTQYF. The chain links TRBV4-1 to TRBJ2-3; either TRBD1 or TRBD2 may fit D (6 bases each). The germline V gene has CDR1 MGHRA and CDR2 YSYEKL. The CDR3 is 15 amino acids. Trimming took 6 bases from V and 6 from J, leaving 19 bases between them.

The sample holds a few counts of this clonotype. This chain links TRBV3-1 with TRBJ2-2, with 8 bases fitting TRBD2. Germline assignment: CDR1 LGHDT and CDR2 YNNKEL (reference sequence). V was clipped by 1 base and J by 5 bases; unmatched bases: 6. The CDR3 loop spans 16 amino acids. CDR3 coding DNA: TGTGCCAGCAGCCAAGGGAGGGGACTAGTGACCGGGGAGCTGTTTTTT. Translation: CASSQGRGLVTGELFF.

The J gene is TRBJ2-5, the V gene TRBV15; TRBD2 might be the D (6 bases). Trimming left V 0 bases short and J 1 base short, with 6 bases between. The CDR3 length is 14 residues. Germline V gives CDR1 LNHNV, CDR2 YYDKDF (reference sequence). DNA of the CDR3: TGTGCCACCAGCAGAGAGGGGGGCCAAGAGACCCAGTACTTC. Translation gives CATSREGGQETQYF.

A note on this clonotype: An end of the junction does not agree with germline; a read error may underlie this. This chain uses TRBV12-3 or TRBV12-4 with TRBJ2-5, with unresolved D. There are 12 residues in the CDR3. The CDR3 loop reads CVSRWRGETQYF. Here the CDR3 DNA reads TGTGTCAGCCGCTGGAGAGGAGAGACCCAGTACTTC.